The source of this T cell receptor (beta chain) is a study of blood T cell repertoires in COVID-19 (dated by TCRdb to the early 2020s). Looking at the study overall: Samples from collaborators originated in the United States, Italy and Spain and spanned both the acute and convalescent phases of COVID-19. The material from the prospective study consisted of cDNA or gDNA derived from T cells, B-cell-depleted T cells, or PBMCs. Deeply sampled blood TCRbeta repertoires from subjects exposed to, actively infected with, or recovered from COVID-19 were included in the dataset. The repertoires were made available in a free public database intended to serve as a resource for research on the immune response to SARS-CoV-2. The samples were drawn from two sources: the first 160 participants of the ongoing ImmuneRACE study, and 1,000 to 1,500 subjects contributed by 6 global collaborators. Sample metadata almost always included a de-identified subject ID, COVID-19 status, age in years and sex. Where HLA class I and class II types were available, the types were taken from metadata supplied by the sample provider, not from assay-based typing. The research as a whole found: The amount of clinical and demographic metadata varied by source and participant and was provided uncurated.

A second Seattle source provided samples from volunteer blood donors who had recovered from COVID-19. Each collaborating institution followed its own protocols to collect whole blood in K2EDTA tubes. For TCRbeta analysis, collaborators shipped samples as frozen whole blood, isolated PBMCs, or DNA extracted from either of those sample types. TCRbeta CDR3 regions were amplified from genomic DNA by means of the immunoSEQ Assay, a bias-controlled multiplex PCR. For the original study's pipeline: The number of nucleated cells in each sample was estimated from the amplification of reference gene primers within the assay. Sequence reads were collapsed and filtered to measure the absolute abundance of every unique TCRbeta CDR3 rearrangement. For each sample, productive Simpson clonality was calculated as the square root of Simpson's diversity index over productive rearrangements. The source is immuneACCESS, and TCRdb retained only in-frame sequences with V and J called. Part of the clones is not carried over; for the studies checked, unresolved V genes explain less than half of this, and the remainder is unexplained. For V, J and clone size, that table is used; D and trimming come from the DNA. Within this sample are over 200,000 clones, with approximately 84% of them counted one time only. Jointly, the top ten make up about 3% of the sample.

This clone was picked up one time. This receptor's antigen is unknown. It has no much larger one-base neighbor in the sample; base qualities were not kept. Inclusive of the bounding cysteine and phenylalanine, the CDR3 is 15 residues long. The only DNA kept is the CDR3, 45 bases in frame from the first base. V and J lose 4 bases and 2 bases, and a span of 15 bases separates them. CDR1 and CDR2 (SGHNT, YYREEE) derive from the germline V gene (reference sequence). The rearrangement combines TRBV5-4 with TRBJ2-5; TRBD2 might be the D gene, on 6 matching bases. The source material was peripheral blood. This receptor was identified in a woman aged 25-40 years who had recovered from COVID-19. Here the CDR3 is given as CASSPARGGQETQYF. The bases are TGTGCCAGCAGCCCCGCCCGGGGAGGTCAAGAGACCCAGTACTTC.